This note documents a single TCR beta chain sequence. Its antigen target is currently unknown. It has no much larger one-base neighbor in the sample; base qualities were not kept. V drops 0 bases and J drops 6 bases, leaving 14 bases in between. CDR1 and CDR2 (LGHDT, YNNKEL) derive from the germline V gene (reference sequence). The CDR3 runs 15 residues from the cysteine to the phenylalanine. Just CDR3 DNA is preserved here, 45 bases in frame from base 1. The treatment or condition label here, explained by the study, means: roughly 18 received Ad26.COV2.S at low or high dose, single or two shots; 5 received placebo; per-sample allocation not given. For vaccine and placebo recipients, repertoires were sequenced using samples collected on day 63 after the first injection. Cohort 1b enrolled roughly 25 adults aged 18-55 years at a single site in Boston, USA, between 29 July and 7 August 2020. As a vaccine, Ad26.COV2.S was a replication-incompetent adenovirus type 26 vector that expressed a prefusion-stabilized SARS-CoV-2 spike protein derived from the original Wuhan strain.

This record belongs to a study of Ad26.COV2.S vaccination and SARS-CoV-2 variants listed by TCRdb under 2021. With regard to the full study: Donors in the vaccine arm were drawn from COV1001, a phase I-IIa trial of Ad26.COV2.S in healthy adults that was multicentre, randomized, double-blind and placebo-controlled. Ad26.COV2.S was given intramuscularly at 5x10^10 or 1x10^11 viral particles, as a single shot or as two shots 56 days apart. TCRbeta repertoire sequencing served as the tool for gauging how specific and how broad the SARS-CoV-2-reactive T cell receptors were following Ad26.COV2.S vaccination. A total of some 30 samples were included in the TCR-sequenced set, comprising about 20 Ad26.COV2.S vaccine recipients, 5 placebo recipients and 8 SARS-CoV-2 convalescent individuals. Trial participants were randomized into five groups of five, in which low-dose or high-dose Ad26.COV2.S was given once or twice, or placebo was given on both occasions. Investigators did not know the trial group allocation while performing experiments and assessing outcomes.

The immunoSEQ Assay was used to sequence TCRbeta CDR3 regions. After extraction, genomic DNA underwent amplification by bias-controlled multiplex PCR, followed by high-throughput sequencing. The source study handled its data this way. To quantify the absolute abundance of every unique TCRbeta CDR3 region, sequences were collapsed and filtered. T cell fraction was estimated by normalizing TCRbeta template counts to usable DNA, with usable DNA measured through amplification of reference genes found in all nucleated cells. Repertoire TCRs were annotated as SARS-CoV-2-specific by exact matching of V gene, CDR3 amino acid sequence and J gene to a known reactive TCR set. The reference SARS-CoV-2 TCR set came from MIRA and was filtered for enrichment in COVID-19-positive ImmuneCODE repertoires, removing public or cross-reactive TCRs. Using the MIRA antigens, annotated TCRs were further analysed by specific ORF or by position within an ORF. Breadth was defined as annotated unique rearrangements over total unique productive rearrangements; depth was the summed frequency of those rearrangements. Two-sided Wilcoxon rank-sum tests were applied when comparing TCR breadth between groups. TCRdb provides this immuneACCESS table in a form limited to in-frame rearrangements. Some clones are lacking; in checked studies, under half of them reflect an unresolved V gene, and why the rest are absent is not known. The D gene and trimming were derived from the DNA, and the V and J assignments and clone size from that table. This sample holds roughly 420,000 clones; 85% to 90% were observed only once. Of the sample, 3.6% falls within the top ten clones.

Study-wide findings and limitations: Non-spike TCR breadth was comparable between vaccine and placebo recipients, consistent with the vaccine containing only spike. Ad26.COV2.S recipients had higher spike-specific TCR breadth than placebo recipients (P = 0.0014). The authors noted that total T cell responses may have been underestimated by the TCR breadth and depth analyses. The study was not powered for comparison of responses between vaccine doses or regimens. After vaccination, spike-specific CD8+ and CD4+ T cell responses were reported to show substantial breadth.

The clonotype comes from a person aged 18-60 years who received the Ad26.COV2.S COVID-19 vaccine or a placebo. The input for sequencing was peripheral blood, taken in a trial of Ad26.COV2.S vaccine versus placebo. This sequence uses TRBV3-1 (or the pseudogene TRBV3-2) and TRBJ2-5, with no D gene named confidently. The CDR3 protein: CASSQDPTKGQTQYF. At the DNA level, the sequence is TGTGCCAGCAGCCAAGATCCTACCAAAGGGCAGACCCAGTACTTC.